Sequencing of this T cell receptor (beta chain) was carried out in a study of blood T cell repertoires in COVID-19. For the study at large: The origin of the acute and convalescent COVID-19 samples was the United States, Italy and Spain. Nucleic acid was either cDNA or gDNA, and it came from T cells, B-cell-depleted T cells, or PBMCs.

Deletions cut 6 bases from V and 2 bases from J, with 13 bases between. This CDR3 contains 14 residues. The germline V gene has CDR1 LNHDA and CDR2 SQIVND (reference sequence). As processed by the authors: It was from reference gene primer amplification that nucleated cell counts were estimated. Sequenced by immunoSEQ multiplex PCR; TCRdb stores in-frame clones only, minus some. That table gives V, J and clone size, and the DNA gave D and trimming. The sample comprises 280,000 or so clones, 83% of which are singletons, and approximately 10% rests with the top ten. Sequencing used peripheral blood. The chain joins TRBV19 to TRBJ2-5; D remains ambiguous. The sequence came from a woman aged 50 to 60 who had recovered from COVID-19. CDR3 in amino acids: CASRASRIQETQYF. Here the CDR3 DNA reads TGTGCCAGTAGGGCCTCCAGGATTCAAGAGACCCAGTACTTC.